A selection of T cell receptor beta chains follows, all from one sample in a study of T cell responses to AZD1222 COVID-19 vaccine. Method: immunoSEQ multiplex PCR; TCRdb's copy keeps in-frame clones and lacks some. The sample carries roughly 120,000 clones, roughly 93% recorded once. The sample here was peripheral blood, taken 28 days after the second AZD1222 dose. These receptor sequences come from an adult who received the AZD1222 COVID-19 vaccine. Both conserved end residues are part of each CDR3. The D gene is left open where the match is weak. Only part of the rows carry a size: once, few, many, or a class if the clone is expanded.

D	V	size	J	CDR3	DNA
TRBD1	TRBV5-1	-	TRBJ2-6	CASNPRALSRGRPSGANVLTF	TGCGCCAGCAACCCGAGGGCGCTGAGTAGGGGGCGCCCTTCTGGGGCCAACGTCCTGACTTTC
-	TRBV5-1	-	TRBJ2-1	CASSQLPGGQQFF	TGCGCCAGCAGTCAACTGCCGGGTGGACAGCAGTTCTTC
-	TRBV28	-	TRBJ1-5	CASSFSQPQHF	TGTGCCAGCAGTTTTTCTCAGCCCCAGCATTTT
TRBD1	TRBV28	-	TRBJ2-4	CASSPRWDRGLRVAKNIQYF	TGTGCCAGCAGCCCTCGCTGGGACAGGGGTTTGAGGGTAGCCAAAAACATTCAGTACTTC
-	TRBV27	few	TRBJ1-2	CASSWQMGHNYGYTF	TGTGCCAGCAGTTGGCAGATGGGACATAACTATGGCTACACCTTC
TRBD1	TRBV5-1	-	TRBJ2-5	CASSPGQGLETQYF	TGCGCCAGCAGCCCGGGACAGGGTCTAGAGACCCAGTACTTC
TRBD1	TRBV7-3	-	TRBJ2-5	CASSPTGTGGGETQYF	TGTGCCAGCAGCCCCACGGGGACAGGGGGCGGGGAGACCCAGTACTTC
TRBD1	TRBV7-2	-	TRBJ1-1	CASSLGQWNTEAFF	TGTGCCAGCAGCTTGGGACAGTGGAACACTGAAGCTTTCTTT
-	TRBV9	-	TRBJ2-3	CASSVTESTDTQYF	TGTGCCAGCAGCGTGACAGAGAGCACAGATACGCAGTATTTT
-	TRBV9	-	TRBJ1-3	CASSVEGRNTIYF	TGTGCCAGCAGCGTAGAAGGGAGAAACACCATATATTTT
TRBD2	TRBV29-1	-	TRBJ2-7	CSVERSGSPYEQYF	TGCAGCGTTGAAAGGAGCGGGAGTCCCTACGAGCAGTACTTC
-	TRBV2	few	TRBJ1-2	CASSDRVIGMDGYTF	TGTGCCAGCAGTGACAGGGTAATCGGAATGGACGGCTACACCTTC
TRBD2	TRBV9	-	TRBJ2-1	CASSVVLAGDRSEQFF	TGTGCCAGCAGCGTAGTGTTAGCGGGAGATAGGAGTGAGCAGTTCTTC
-	TRBV3-1/TRBV3-2	-	TRBJ2-2	CASSQDSLGTGELFF	TGTGCCAGCAGCCAAGATTCCCTGGGGACCGGGGAGCTGTTTTTT
-	TRBV30	-	TRBJ1-5	CAWTYGGSNGANQPQHF	TGTGCCTGGACCTACGGGGGATCTAATGGAGCCAATCAGCCCCAGCATTTT
-	TRBV7-2	-	TRBJ1-1	CASSLVSSTEAFF	TGTGCCAGCAGCTTAGTGTCGAGCACTGAAGCTTTCTTT
-	TRBV10-3	-	TRBJ1-1	CAISELTDEAFF	TGTGCCATCAGTGAGTTAACTGATGAAGCTTTCTTT
-	TRBV27	-	TRBJ1-4	CASSFFRTANEKLFF	TGTGCCAGCAGTTTCTTTCGGACAGCTAATGAAAAACTGTTTTTT
-	TRBV28	-	TRBJ2-5	CASSLYRDSRGQYF	TGTGCCAGCAGTTTGTACAGGGACTCGAGGGGCCAGTACTTC
-	TRBV29-1	-	TRBJ1-2	CSVRGGTYYGYTF	TGCAGCGTCCGGGGGGGGACATACTATGGCTACACCTTC
TRBD1	TRBV3-1/TRBV3-2	-	TRBJ1-4	CASSQDGTGWGKLFF	TGTGCCAGCAGCCAAGATGGGACAGGGTGGGGAAAACTGTTTTTT
-	TRBV7-3	-	TRBJ1-6	CASSSGQRGSPLHF	TGTGCCAGCAGCTCCGGACAGAGGGGCTCACCCCTCCACTTT
TRBD1	TRBV5-1	-	TRBJ2-7	CASSPGQGATYEQYF	TGCGCCAGCAGCCCCGGACAGGGGGCTACCTACGAGCAGTACTTC
-	TRBV29-1	-	TRBJ1-1	CSVRRTLNTHTNTEAFF	TGCAGCGTTCGAAGGACCCTTAATACCCACACAAACACTGAAGCTTTCTTT
-	TRBV10-3	-	TRBJ2-5	CAISEAGPGETQYF	TGTGCCATCAGTGAGGCAGGTCCAGGGGAGACCCAGTACTTC
-	TRBV28	-	TRBJ1-4	CASSLGGAGEKLFF	TGTGCCAGCAGTTTAGGGGGGGCTGGTGAAAAACTGTTTTTT
TRBD2	TRBV30	-	TRBJ2-1	CAWSVGTSGHNEQFF	TGTGCCTGGAGTGTTGGGACTAGCGGGCACAATGAGCAGTTCTTC
TRBD1	TRBV5-1	-	TRBJ1-1	CASSSRDSRTEAFF	TGCGCCAGCAGCTCACGGGACAGTCGCACTGAAGCTTTCTTT
-	TRBV15	-	TRBJ1-5	CATSKQTEGGQPQHF	TGTGCCACCAGCAAACAGACCGAAGGGGGACAGCCCCAGCATTTT
-	TRBV30	-	TRBJ1-1	CAWSGGKAEAFF	TGTGCCTGGAGTGGGGGGAAGGCTGAAGCTTTCTTT
-	TRBV7-2	-	TRBJ1-6	CASTRALNSPLHF	TGTGCCAGCACCCGGGCCCTTAATTCACCCCTCCACTTT
TRBD2	TRBV14	-	TRBJ2-7	CASSLLAGGPDEQYF	TGTGCCAGCAGCCTCCTAGCGGGAGGGCCTGACGAGCAGTACTTC
-	TRBV9	-	TRBJ1-3	CASSSTNIPAGAGNTIYF	TGTGCCAGCAGCTCAACCAACATTCCGGCAGGGGCTGGAAACACCATATATTTT
-	TRBV7-9	-	TRBJ2-7	CASSRDANPYEQYF	TGTGCCAGCAGCCGCGACGCCAATCCCTACGAGCAGTACTTC
TRBD2	TRBV6-1	-	TRBJ2-3	CASSGGLVGRTDTQYF	TGTGCCAGCAGTGGGGGACTAGTCGGGAGAACAGATACGCAGTATTTT
TRBD2	TRBV7-3	-	TRBJ2-3	CASSHSGNSADTQYF	TGTGCCAGCAGCCATAGCGGGAATAGTGCAGATACGCAGTATTTT
-	TRBV28	-	TRBJ2-7	CASSGGDTPYEQYF	TGTGCCAGCAGTGGGGGGGACACCCCCTACGAGCAGTACTTC
-	TRBV4-1	once	TRBJ1-3	CASSQTRDGGNTIYF	TGCGCCAGCAGCCAAACGAGGGACGGTGGAAACACCATATATTTT
-	TRBV15	-	TRBJ2-3	CATSGGVAGLADTQYF	TGTGCCACCAGCGGAGGGGTGGCGGGATTGGCAGATACGCAGTATTTT
-	TRBV6-5	-	TRBJ2-1	CASTPKQGRVTEQFF	TGTGCCAGCACCCCCAAGCAGGGCAGGGTGACTGAGCAGTTCTTC
-	TRBV19	-	TRBJ1-6	CASSIDRYNSPLHF	TGTGCCAGTAGTATCGACAGGTATAATTCACCCCTCCACTTT
-	TRBV5-4	-	TRBJ1-2	CASSTPRGHTYGYTF	TGTGCCAGCAGCACCCCCAGGGGACATACCTATGGCTACACCTTC
TRBD2	TRBV2	-	TRBJ2-2	CASSEGLAGAGTGELFF	TGTGCCAGCAGTGAGGGCCTAGCGGGAGCGGGTACCGGGGAGCTGTTTTTT
-	TRBV28	-	TRBJ1-2	CASSAGVGYTF	TGTGCCAGCAGCGCAGGGGTCGGCTACACCTTC
-	TRBV4-1	-	TRBJ1-6	CASSLPAGSPLHF	TGCGCCAGCAGCCTCCCCGCGGGTTCACCCCTCCACTTT
-	TRBV19	-	TRBJ1-3	CASSITTAGRSGNTIYF	TGTGCCAGTAGTATTACGACGGCGGGGCGCTCTGGAAACACCATATATTTT
-	TRBV6-6	-	TRBJ2-1	CASSYSNSFGEQFF	TGTGCCAGCAGTTACTCGAACAGTTTTGGTGAGCAGTTCTTC
-	TRBV2	-	TRBJ1-5	CASSAVRMDQHF	TGTGCCAGCAGTGCCGTTCGGATGGACCAGCATTTT
-	TRBV27	-	TRBJ1-5	CASSLGGRPNQPQHF	TGTGCCAGCAGTTTAGGCGGACGGCCTAATCAGCCCCAGCATTTT
TRBD1	TRBV3-1/TRBV3-2	-	TRBJ2-2	CASRDRVANTGELFF	TGTGCCAGCAGGGACAGGGTGGCGAACACCGGGGAGCTGTTTTTT
TRBD1	TRBV4-1	-	TRBJ2-2	CASSQDQGQGTTGELFF	TGCGCCAGCAGCCAAGATCAGGGACAGGGGACCACCGGGGAGCTGTTTTTT
-	TRBV2	-	TRBJ1-5	CASGFKQAGGNQPQHF	TGTGCCAGCGGCTTCAAACAGGCTGGTGGCAATCAGCCCCAGCATTTT
-	TRBV13	-	TRBJ2-5	CASSTPQGLKETQYF	TGTGCCAGCAGCACTCCACAGGGACTCAAAGAGACCCAGTACTTC
-	TRBV3-1/TRBV3-2	-	TRBJ2-2	CASSQRHTGELFF	TGTGCCAGCAGCCAACGGCACACCGGGGAGCTGTTTTTT
-	TRBV28	-	TRBJ2-7	CASSFQGSTKYEQYF	TGTGCCAGCAGTTTTCAGGGGTCAACCAAATACGAGCAGTACTTC